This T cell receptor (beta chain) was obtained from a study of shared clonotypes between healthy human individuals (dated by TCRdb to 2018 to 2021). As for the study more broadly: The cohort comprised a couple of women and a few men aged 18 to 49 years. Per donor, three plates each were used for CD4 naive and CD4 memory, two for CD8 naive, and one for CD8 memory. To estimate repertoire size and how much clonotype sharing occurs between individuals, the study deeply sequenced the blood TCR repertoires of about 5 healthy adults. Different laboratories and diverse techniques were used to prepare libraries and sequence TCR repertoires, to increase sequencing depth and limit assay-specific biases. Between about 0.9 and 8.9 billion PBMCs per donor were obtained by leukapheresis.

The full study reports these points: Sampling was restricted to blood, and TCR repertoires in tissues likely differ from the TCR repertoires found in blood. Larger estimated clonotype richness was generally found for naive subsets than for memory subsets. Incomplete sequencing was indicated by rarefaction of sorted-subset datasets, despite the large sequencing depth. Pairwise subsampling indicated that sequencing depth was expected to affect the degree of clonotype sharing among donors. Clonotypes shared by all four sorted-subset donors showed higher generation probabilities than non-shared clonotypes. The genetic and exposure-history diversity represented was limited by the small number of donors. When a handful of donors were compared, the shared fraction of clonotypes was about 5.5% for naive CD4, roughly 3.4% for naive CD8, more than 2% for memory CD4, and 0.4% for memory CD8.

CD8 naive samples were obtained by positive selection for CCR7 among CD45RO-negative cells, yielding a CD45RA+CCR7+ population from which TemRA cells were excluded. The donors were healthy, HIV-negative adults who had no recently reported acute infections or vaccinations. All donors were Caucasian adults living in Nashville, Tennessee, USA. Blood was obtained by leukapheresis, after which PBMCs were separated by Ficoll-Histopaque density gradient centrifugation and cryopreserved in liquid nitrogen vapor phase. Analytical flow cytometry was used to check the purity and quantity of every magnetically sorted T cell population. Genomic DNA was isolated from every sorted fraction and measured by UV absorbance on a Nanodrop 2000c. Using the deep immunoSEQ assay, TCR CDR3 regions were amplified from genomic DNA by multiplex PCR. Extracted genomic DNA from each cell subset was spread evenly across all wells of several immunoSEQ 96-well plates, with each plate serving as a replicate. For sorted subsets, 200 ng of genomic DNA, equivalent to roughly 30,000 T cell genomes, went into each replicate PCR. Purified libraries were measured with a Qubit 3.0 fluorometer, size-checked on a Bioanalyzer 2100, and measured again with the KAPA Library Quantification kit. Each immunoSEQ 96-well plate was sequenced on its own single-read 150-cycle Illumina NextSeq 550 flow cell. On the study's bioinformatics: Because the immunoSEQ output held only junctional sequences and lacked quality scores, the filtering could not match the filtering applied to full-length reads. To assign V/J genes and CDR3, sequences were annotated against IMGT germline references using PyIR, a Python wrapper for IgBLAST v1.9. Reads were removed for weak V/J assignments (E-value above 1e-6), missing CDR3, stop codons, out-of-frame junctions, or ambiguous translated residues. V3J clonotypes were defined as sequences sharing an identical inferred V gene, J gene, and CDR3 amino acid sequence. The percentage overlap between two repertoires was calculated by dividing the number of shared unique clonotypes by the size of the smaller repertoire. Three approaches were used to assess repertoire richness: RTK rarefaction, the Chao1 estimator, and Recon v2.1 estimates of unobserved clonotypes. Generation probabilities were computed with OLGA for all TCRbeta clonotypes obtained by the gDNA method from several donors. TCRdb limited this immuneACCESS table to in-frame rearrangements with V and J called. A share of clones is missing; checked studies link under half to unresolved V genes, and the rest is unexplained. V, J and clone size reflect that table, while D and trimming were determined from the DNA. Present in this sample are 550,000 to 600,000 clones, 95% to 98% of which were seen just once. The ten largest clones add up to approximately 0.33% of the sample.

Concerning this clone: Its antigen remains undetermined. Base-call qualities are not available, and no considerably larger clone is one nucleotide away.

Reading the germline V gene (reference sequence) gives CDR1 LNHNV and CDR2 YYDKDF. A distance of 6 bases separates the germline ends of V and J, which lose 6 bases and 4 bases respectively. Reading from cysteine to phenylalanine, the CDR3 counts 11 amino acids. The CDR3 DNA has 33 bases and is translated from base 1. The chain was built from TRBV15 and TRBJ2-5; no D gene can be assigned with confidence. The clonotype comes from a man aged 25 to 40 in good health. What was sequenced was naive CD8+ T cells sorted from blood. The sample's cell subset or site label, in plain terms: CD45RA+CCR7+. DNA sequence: TGTGCCACCAGGTCGTTAGAGACCCAGTACTTC. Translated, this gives CATRSLETQYF. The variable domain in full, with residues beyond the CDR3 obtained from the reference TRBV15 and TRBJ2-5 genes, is DAMVIQNPRYQVTQFGKPVTLSCSQTLNHNVMYWYQQKSSQAPKLLFHYYDKDFNNEADTPDNFQSRRPNTSFCFLDIRSPGLGDTAMYLCATRSLETQYFGPGTRLLVL.